Listed below are T cell receptor beta chains from one sample, sequenced in a study of T-cell reconstitution after alpha-beta-depleted transplantation in children. TCRdb re-called the PCR reads through MiXCR, storing one row per CDR3 protein. The repertoire holds some 390,000 distinct CDR3 sequences, with just over 20% as singletons. Material: PBMCs from the stem cell graft donor, obtained from the stem cell graft. Receptors were obtained from a human donor who donated a stem cell graft to a child with acute myeloid leukemia. CDR3s include the opening cysteine and the closing phenylalanine or tryptophan. Each record gives: clone size, V gene, D gene, J gene, CDR3 protein, CDR3 DNA. A D gene is named only where the DNA matches it firmly. Clone sizes are given selectively: once, few, many, or a class where the clone is expanded.

few	TRBV20-1	TRBD1	TRBJ2-2	CSASGDRVAGELFF	TGCAGTGCTAGTGGGGACAGGGTAGCCGGGGAGCTGTTTTTT
few	TRBV5-6	NA	TRBJ1-1	CASIKQGNTEAFF	TGTGCCAGCATCAAACAGGGAAACACTGAAGCTTTCTTT
NA	TRBV19	NA	TRBJ2-1	CASNPQAGTVYNEQFF	TGTGCCAGTAATCCCCAAGCCGGGACCGTATACAATGAGCAGTTCTTC
NA	TRBV12-3/TRBV12-4	TRBD1	TRBJ2-7	CASSPRTGALYEQYF	TGTGCCAGCAGTCCTAGGACAGGGGCTCTGTACGAGCAGTACTTC
few	TRBV20-1	NA	TRBJ2-1	CSASSVHNEQFF	TGCAGTGCTAGCAGCGTTCACAATGAGCAGTTCTTC
few	TRBV6-2/TRBV6-3	NA	TRBJ2-1	CASNWGIGDNEQFF	TGTGCCAGCAACTGGGGAATTGGAGACAATGAGCAGTTCTTC
few	TRBV7-2	NA	TRBJ2-2	CASSKTANTGELFF	TGTGCCAGCAGCAAGACCGCTAACACCGGGGAGCTGTTTTTT
few	TRBV28	NA	TRBJ1-5	CATGAGNQPQHF	TGTGCCACCGGGGCGGGCAATCAGCCCCAGCATTTT
few	TRBV11-2	NA	TRBJ2-7	CASSQGPGSYEQYF	TGTGCCAGCAGCCAGGGGCCGGGTTCCTACGAGCAGTACTTC
NA	TRBV20-1	NA	TRBJ2-7	CSVSASAASYEQYF	TGCAGTGTTTCGGCTAGCGCCGCGTCCTACGAGCAGTACTTC
many	TRBV12-3/TRBV12-4	TRBD1	TRBJ2-1	CASSLGGQGRNEQFF	TGTGCCAGCAGTTTAGGAGGACAGGGTCGCAATGAGCAGTTCTTC
NA	TRBV12-3/TRBV12-4	NA	TRBJ1-1	CASSSRDGAEAFF	TGTGCCAGCAGTTCAAGAGACGGGGCTGAAGCTTTCTTT
few	TRBV29-1	NA	TRBJ2-1	CSVRAVLLNEQFF	TGCAGCGTTCGGGCGGTACTTCTTAATGAGCAGTTCTTC
many	TRBV20-1	NA	TRBJ1-4	CSARRGTGSEKLFF	TGCAGTGCTAGACGAGGGACGGGTAGTGAAAAACTGTTTTTT
many	TRBV29-1	NA	TRBJ2-2	CSVETGSSDPRGELFF	TGCAGCGTTGAAACCGGGTCTAGCGACCCGCGCGGGGAGCTGTTTTTT
NA	TRBV12-3/TRBV12-4	TRBD2	TRBJ2-2	CASSPGGPGELFF	TGTGCCAGCAGTCCGGGGGGGCCCGGGGAGCTGTTTTTT
NA	TRBV4-2	TRBD2	TRBJ2-1	CASSQETSGAYNEQFF	TGTGCCAGCAGCCAGGAAACTAGCGGAGCCTACAATGAGCAGTTCTTC
NA	TRBV19	NA	TRBJ2-1	CASSMFRTVRNEQFF	TGTGCCAGTAGTATGTTCAGGACCGTGAGAAATGAGCAGTTCTTC
many	TRBV12-3/TRBV12-4	NA	TRBJ2-3	CASSDRGRTKDTQYF	TGTGCCAGCAGTGATAGGGGTCGGACCAAAGATACGCAGTATTTT
few	TRBV6-5	TRBD1	TRBJ2-1	CAIRQGDNEQFF	TGTGCCATCCGACAGGGTGACAATGAGCAGTTCTTC
NA	TRBV4-2	NA	TRBJ2-7	CASSQEWSEQYF	TGTGCCAGCAGCCAAGAGTGGAGTGAGCAGTACTTC
many	TRBV20-1	TRBD1	TRBJ2-1	CSAGDRDRGLIEQFF	TGCAGTGCTGGAGACCGGGACAGGGGTCTTATTGAGCAGTTCTTC
many	TRBV25-1	TRBD2	TRBJ2-2	CASSEQFGLAVGELFF	TGTGCCAGCAGTGAACAATTTGGACTAGCGGTCGGGGAGCTGTTTTTT
few	TRBV5-1	TRBD1	TRBJ1-6	CASRKGTGDSPLHF	TGCGCCAGCAGGAAAGGGACAGGGGATTCACCCCTCCACTTT
few	TRBV20-1	TRBD1	TRBJ1-6	CSAKAGTGGGLGSPLHF	TGCAGTGCCAAGGCCGGGACAGGGGGCGGGTTGGGCTCACCCCTCCACTTT
few	TRBV9	TRBD2	TRBJ2-1	CASSVRTSGILYEQFF	TGTGCCAGCAGCGTTCGGACTAGCGGGATTCTGTATGAGCAGTTCTTC
few	TRBV5-5	TRBD2	TRBJ2-1	CASRLWTSGYNEQFF	TGTGCCAGCAGGTTGTGGACTAGCGGATACAATGAGCAGTTCTTC
many	TRBV20-1	TRBD2	TRBJ2-1	CSAREGSGRVEQFF	TGCAGTGCTAGAGAGGGTAGCGGGAGAGTGGAGCAGTTCTTC
NA	TRBV10-3	NA	TRBJ2-1	CAISGGESYNEQFF	TGTGCCATCAGTGGGGGGGAGTCCTACAATGAGCAGTTCTTC
NA	TRBV5-5	TRBD2	TRBJ2-5	CASSWPLAGVETQYF	TGTGCCAGCAGCTGGCCTCTAGCGGGAGTAGAGACCCAGTACTTC
NA	TRBV5-6	NA	TRBJ2-7	CASKREDSSYEQYF	TGTGCCAGTAAAAGGGAGGACAGTTCCTACGAGCAGTACTTC
many	TRBV20-1	NA	TRBJ2-5	CSARVRGRETQYF	TGCAGTGCTAGAGTTCGGGGGCGGGAGACCCAGTACTTC
NA	TRBV24-1	TRBD2	TRBJ2-1	CATSDLRGGLAGSNEQFF	TGTGCCACCAGTGATTTGCGCGGAGGACTAGCGGGATCCAATGAGCAGTTCTTC
many	TRBV4-2	NA	TRBJ2-7	CASSQPDEYEQYF	TGTGCCAGCAGCCAACCGGACGAGTACGAGCAGTACTTC
NA	TRBV5-1	NA	TRBJ2-1	CASSLELNEQFF	TGCGCCAGCAGCTTGGAACTCAATGAGCAGTTCTTC
many	TRBV5-1	NA	TRBJ2-1	CASSLSQASYNEQFF	TGCGCCAGCAGCTTGAGTCAGGCATCCTACAATGAGCAGTTCTTC
few	TRBV2	TRBD2	TRBJ2-5	CASSSSGRAETQYF	TGTGCCAGCAGTTCTAGCGGGAGGGCCGAGACCCAGTACTTC
NA	TRBV2	NA	TRBJ1-4	CASGRLKGPPNEKLFF	TGTGCCAGCGGACGATTGAAGGGACCGCCTAATGAAAAACTGTTTTTT
many	TRBV12-3/TRBV12-4	NA	TRBJ2-3	CASNRLASTDTQYF	TGTGCCAGCAACCGGCTAGCTAGCACAGATACGCAGTATTTT